The 2 T cell receptor beta chains below all came from one sample that was sequenced in a study of immune evolution from preneoplasia to lung adenocarcinoma. Profiled with immunoSEQ multiplex PCR; TCRdb holds only in-frame clones, not every one. Found here are some 5,600 clones, around four fifths of them singletons; the top ten hold roughly 15%. Sequencing used FFPE normal lung tissue adjacent to the tumor. Source of these receptors: a person aged 50-70 years with lung adenocarcinoma.

J is TRBJ2-2 and V is TRBV7-9, with D tentatively TRBD1 (5 bases). The germline V gene has CDR1 SEHNR and CDR2 FQNEAQ (reference sequence). Trimming shortened V by 1 base and J by 2 bases, and 8 bases separated the two germline ends. The CDR3 sequence is 15 residues long. This CDR3 is CASSLDRFNTGELFF. The CDR3, as DNA: TGTGCCAGCAGCTTAGACAGGTTCAACACCGGGGAGCTGTTTTTT. The full variable domain, rest sourced from reference TRBV7-9 and TRBJ2-2, is DTGVSQNPRHKITKRGQNVTFRCDPISEHNRLYWYRQTLGQGPEFLTYFQNEAQLEKSRLLSDRFSAERPKGSFSTLEIQRTEQGDSAMYLCASSLDRFNTGELFFGEGSRLTVL.

The V and J genes are TRBV30 and TRBJ2-7; 7 nucleotides align to TRBD1. Losses at the gene ends were 1 base for V and 3 bases for J; bases not matched to a gene: 9. Looked up from germline, CDR1 is GTSNPN and CDR2 is SVGIG (reference sequence). The CDR3 totals 15 residues. The chain's CDR3 is CAWSDTWTGIYEQYF. The CDR3, as DNA: TGTGCCTGGAGTGATACATGGACAGGAATCTACGAGCAGTACTTC.